The next 22 T cell receptor beta chains were all read from a single sample in a study of synovial regulatory T cells in juvenile arthritis. This table comes from immunoSEQ multiplex PCR, and its TCRdb copy is limited to in-frame clones, with some not included. The sample table includes 8,000 to 10,000 clones. The sequenced sample was Treg cells from blood. The subset was: remaining (HLA-DR-negative) circulating blood Treg cells. Receptors originate from a donor aged 2-30 years with juvenile idiopathic arthritis.

The chain joins TRBV10-3 to TRBJ2-3; the TCRdb D gene call, TRBD1, has no DNA to confirm it. The length of the CDR3 is 12 residues. This entry has no DNA. The germline gives CDR1 ENHRY, CDR2 SYGVKD. The CDR3: CAISESQGPGDF.

V usage is TRBV10-3 and J usage is TRBJ2-7; TCRdb proposes TRBD2, but this gene call is untestable without DNA. Germline CDR1 reads ENHRY; CDR2 reads SYGVKD. CDR3 size: 13 residues. The coding DNA is unavailable. The CDR3 protein is CAIRPRNSYEQYF.

The chain carries TRBV5-4 and TRBJ1-6. There are 17 residues in the CDR3. No DNA sequence is on record. Germline V gene sequence: CDR1 SGHNT, CDR2 YYREEE (reference sequence). CDR3 residues: CASSLGGGSSYNSPLHF. Variable domain in full (rest from reference TRBV5-4 and TRBJ1-6): ETGVTQSPTHLIKTRGQQVTLRCSSQSGHNTVSWYQQALGQGPQFIFQYYREEENGRGNFPPRFSGLQFPNYSSELNVNALELDDSALYLCASSLGGGSSYNSPLHFGNGTRLTVT.

The chain combines TRBV18 with TRBJ1-2; TCRdb outputs TRBD1, but without DNA this stays unchecked. Per germline, CDR1 KGHSH and CDR2 LQKENI. The CDR3 length is 15 residues. The DNA sequence is not available. CDR3: CASSPVDRIPYGYTF.

J is TRBJ2-7 and V is TRBV18. CDR3 size: 14 residues. DNA is not on record. Germline-derived CDR1 and CDR2 are KGHSH and LQKENI. The chain's CDR3 is CASSPRGTEYEQYF.

V usage is TRBV4-1 and J usage is TRBJ1-3; the TRBD1 assignment by TCRdb is unverifiable without DNA. From germline, CDR1 is MGHRA and CDR2 YSYEKL. This CDR3 has 15 amino acids. No DNA accompanies this entry. The CDR3 loop reads CASSLSDSSGNTIYF.

This chain links TRBV7-9 with TRBJ2-7; TCRdb's D call of TRBD2 is untestable without DNA. This CDR3 region has 13 residues. The DNA sequence is not available. Per the germline V gene, CDR1 is SEHNR and CDR2 is FQNEAQ (reference sequence). The CDR3 region is CASSLGGPYEQYF.

This CDR3 is CASSNPGKPSYNEQFF. The V call is TRBV19, the J call TRBJ2-1; checking the TCRdb D call of TRBD2 is not possible without DNA. Per germline, CDR1 LNHDA and CDR2 SQIVND (reference sequence). The CDR3 has 16 residues. No DNA has been recorded.

This rearrangement joins TRBV27 to TRBJ2-7; TCRdb proposes TRBD1, but this gene call is untestable without DNA. Germline V gene data show CDR1 as MNHEY and CDR2 as SMNVEV (reference sequence). CDR3 length equals 13 residues. This entry has no DNA. This chain's CDR3 is CASQTGITYEQYF.

The chain carries TRBV4-3 and TRBJ1-2; the TRBD1 assignment by TCRdb is unverifiable without DNA. Germline V lookup: CDR1 LGHNA, CDR2 YSLEER. The CDR3 contains 15 residues. The nucleotide record is missing. The CDR3 sequence is CASSPRVTFNYGYTF.

The chain recombines TRBV2 with TRBJ2-7; the D call of TRBD1 rests on TCRdb alone, since no DNA is present to check it. The CDR3 spans 13 residues. No DNA has been recorded. Germline V gene data show CDR1 as SNHLY and CDR2 as FYNNEI. The CDR3 sequence is CASIRDSRYEQYF.

The rearrangement links TRBV19 to TRBJ2-7; no DNA is available, so the TRBD1 call from TCRdb remains unchecked. The CDR3 spans 16 residues. Nucleotide data are not available. The germline gives CDR1 LNHDA, CDR2 SQIVND (reference sequence). The CDR3 spells CASLPQGQGGYYEQYF.

This sequence joins TRBV6-5 and TRBJ2-6; the TRBD2 assignment by TCRdb is unverifiable without DNA. The CDR3 has 15 residues. No DNA has been recorded. CDR1 and CDR2 from the germline V gene are MNHEY and SVGAGI. The CDR3 protein is CASSRWRSWPNVLTF.

The chain is built from TRBV19 and TRBJ1-5; the D gene TCRdb calls, TRBD1, cannot be checked with no DNA. From germline, CDR1 is LNHDA and CDR2 SQIVND (reference sequence). This CDR3 contains 15 residues. No DNA sequence is on record. This CDR3 reads CASSIGVGRNQPQHF.

This chain joins TRBV19 and TRBJ2-7; TCRdb's D gene call, TRBD1, goes unchecked for lack of DNA. The CDR3 loop spans 15 amino acids. Only the protein sequence is given. Germline V gene data show CDR1 as LNHDA and CDR2 as SQIVND (reference sequence). CDR3 sequence: CASSIRGQGSYEQYF.

The chain employs TRBV5-1 and TRBJ1-3. CDR3 length: 15 residues. No DNA accompanies this entry. Germline loops: CDR1 SGHRS, CDR2 YFSETQ. The CDR3 reads CASSLTPLPGNTIYF.

The rearrangement joins TRBV5-1 to TRBJ1-5. The CDR3 extends over 13 amino acids. No coding sequence is recorded. The germline gives CDR1 SGHRS, CDR2 YFSETQ. The CDR3 here is CASSYGGNQPQHF. The complete variable domain, with remaining parts taken from reference TRBV5-1 and TRBJ1-5, reads KAGVTQTPRYLIKTRGQQVTLSCSPISGHRSVSWYQQTPGQGLQFLFEYFSETQRNKGNFPGRFSGRQFSNSRSEMNVSTLELGDSALYLCASSYGGNQPQHFGDGTRLSIL.

The chain couples TRBV5-1 to TRBJ2-6; no DNA is available, so the TRBD1 call from TCRdb remains unchecked. The CDR3 has 15 residues. There is no recorded DNA. Germline V gene sequence: CDR1 SGHRS, CDR2 YFSETQ. The CDR3 reads CASSLAWAGPNVLTF.

This chain joins TRBV10-3 and TRBJ1-5. This CDR3 spans 14 amino acids. No DNA sequence was recorded. CDR1 is ENHRY, CDR2 SYGVKD, per germline. The CDR3 is CAISESYSNQPQHF.

The chain employs TRBV4-3 and TRBJ2-7; TCRdb reports TRBD1, a call that lacks DNA to check it against. Germline CDR1 is LGHNA and CDR2 is YSLEER. This CDR3 contains 15 residues. No DNA has been recorded. The chain's CDR3 is CASSQDQVQGHEQYF.

The rearrangement joins TRBV5-4 to TRBJ2-7. The germline V gene has CDR1 SGHNT and CDR2 YYREEE (reference sequence). The CDR3 runs 12 residues. No DNA is given. Here the CDR3 reads CAYRAITYEQYF.

The chain joins TRBV2 to TRBJ1-1; TCRdb selects TRBD1, and the lack of DNA leaves this call unchecked. Per the germline V gene, CDR1 is SNHLY and CDR2 is FYNNEI. The length of the CDR3 is 14 residues. No DNA is given. The CDR3 loop reads CASIGTGGRIGAFF.